These T cell receptor beta chains were read from a single sample in a study of CD8+ T cells in alopecia areata. TCRdb's table, derived via immunoSEQ multiplex PCR, lists solely in-frame clones and lacks some. The sample records over 150,000 clones, more than 50% being singletons. Sequencing was done on a sample of CD8+ T cells sorted from blood. Receptors originate from a human donor in good health. Both conserved end residues are part of each CDR3. The D gene is left open where the match is weak. Expanded clones are given a class, and other clones once, few, many or no size at all.

D gene	V gene	J gene	clone size	CDR3 protein	CDR3 DNA
NA	TRBV13	TRBJ1-1	once	CASSYHENTEAFF	TGTGCCAGCAGCTATCACGAGAACACTGAAGCTTTCTTT
NA	TRBV7-8	TRBJ2-7	NA	CASSWTGYEQYF	TGTGCCAGCAGTTGGACGGGTTACGAGCAGTACTTC
NA	TRBV27	TRBJ1-2	few	CASSLDPGHGYTF	TGTGCCAGCAGCCTAGATCCGGGGCATGGCTACACCTTC
TRBD1	TRBV5-6	TRBJ1-2	once	CASSLVGQGYGYTF	TGTGCCAGCAGCTTGGTAGGACAGGGTTATGGCTACACCTTC
NA	TRBV4-1	TRBJ1-5	NA	CASSQGPGGNQPQHF	TGCGCCAGCAGCCAGGGGCCTGGGGGCAATCAGCCCCAGCATTTT
NA	TRBV6-5	TRBJ1-2	NA	CASSYRPRSPNYGYTF	TGTGCCAGCAGTTACCGACCACGGTCCCCTAACTATGGCTACACCTTC
NA	TRBV10-3	TRBJ2-7	NA	CAISEGGDYEQYF	TGTGCCATCAGTGAGGGCGGAGACTACGAGCAGTACTTC
TRBD1	TRBV9	TRBJ1-5	NA	CASSGTGSNQPQHF	TGTGCCAGCAGCGGGACAGGGAGCAATCAGCCCCAGCATTTT
NA	TRBV5-1	TRBJ2-7	NA	CASSPEGTPYEQYF	TGCGCCAGCAGCCCGGAGGGGACTCCCTACGAGCAGTACTTC
NA	TRBV27	TRBJ2-1	NA	CASCAQLGRNEQFF	TGTGCCAGCTGCGCCCAGCTAGGGCGGAATGAGCAGTTCTTC
NA	TRBV7-2	TRBJ1-6	NA	CASSFGVNSPLHF	TGTGCCAGCAGCTTTGGGGTTAACTCACCCCTCCACTTT
NA	TRBV14	TRBJ2-2	NA	CASSPGSGELFF	TGTGCCAGCAGCCCAGGGTCCGGGGAGCTGTTTTTT
TRBD1	TRBV10-3	TRBJ1-4	few	CAIIDRGPLFGNEKLFF	TGTGCCATCATCGACAGGGGACCCTTATTTGGTAATGAAAAACTGTTTTTT
TRBD1	TRBV27	TRBJ1-2	NA	CASSLEPGVGTGMYGYTF	TGTGCCAGCAGTTTAGAACCGGGAGTCGGGACAGGGATGTATGGCTACACCTTC
TRBD2	TRBV6-5	TRBJ2-2	NA	CASLSGGNTGELFF	TGTGCCAGCCTTAGCGGGGGGAACACCGGGGAGCTGTTTTTT
NA	TRBV15	TRBJ1-5	NA	CATSRVKGSNQPQHF	TGTGCCACCAGCAGAGTTAAGGGAAGCAATCAGCCCCAGCATTTT
TRBD1	TRBV9	TRBJ2-5	NA	CASSANRGETQYF	TGTGCCAGCAGCGCGAACAGGGGAGAGACCCAGTACTTC
NA	TRBV15	TRBJ1-2	NA	CATSRNPGFYNYGYTF	TGTGCCACCAGCAGAAACCCAGGATTCTATAACTATGGCTACACCTTC
NA	TRBV4-1	TRBJ1-1	few	CASSQGPNTEAFF	TGCGCCAGCAGCCAAGGGCCGAACACTGAAGCTTTCTTT
NA	TRBV5-6	TRBJ2-7	NA	CASSWGAGRGYEQYF	TGTGCCAGCAGCTGGGGGGCAGGGCGAGGCTACGAGCAGTACTTC
NA	TRBV4-2	TRBJ1-5	NA	CASSQEVIGEGNQPQHF	TGTGCCAGCAGCCAAGAGGTAATAGGGGAGGGCAATCAGCCCCAGCATTTT
NA	TRBV7-6	TRBJ2-7	NA	CTSSETKGITEYEQYF	TGTACCAGCAGCGAGACTAAGGGAATCACGGAGTACGAGCAGTACTTC
NA	TRBV19	TRBJ2-2	NA	CASSLTSTGELFF	TGTGCCAGTAGTTTGACCTCCACCGGGGAGCTGTTTTTT
NA	TRBV4-1	TRBJ1-6	NA	CASSQSGPAISNSPLHF	TGCGCCAGCAGCCAGTCCGGGCCCGCAATCTCCAATTCACCCCTCCACTTT
TRBD2	TRBV27	TRBJ2-5	NA	CASSRRGEETQYF	TGTGCCAGCAGCCGGCGGGGGGAAGAGACCCAGTACTTC
NA	TRBV15	TRBJ1-3	NA	CATSREIGLDSGNTIYF	TGTGCCACCAGCAGAGAGATTGGCCTTGACTCTGGAAACACCATATATTTT
TRBD1	TRBV5-1	TRBJ2-5	few	CASSFGQGQETQYF	TGCGCCAGCAGCTTCGGACAGGGGCAAGAGACCCAGTACTTC
NA	TRBV29-1	TRBJ1-1	once	CSVNPSNTEAFF	TGCAGCGTTAACCCGTCGAACACTGAAGCTTTCTTT
NA	TRBV7-9	TRBJ1-6	NA	CAAFKLEGNSPLHF	TGTGCCGCTTTTAAGTTGGAGGGAAATTCACCCCTCCACTTT